This T cell receptor beta chain was identified during a study of blood T cell repertoires in COVID-19. Using immunoSEQ multiplex PCR, the repertoire was profiled, and TCRdb retains in-frame clones only, with some absent. The sample consists of 250,000 to 300,000 clones, approximately 91% of them appearing once. CDR1 and CDR2 (germline): SGHRS, YFSETQ. Trimming stripped 4 bases from V and 4 bases from J, with 18 bases between. This CDR3 region has 16 residues. This sequence originates from a man aged 50-59 years with acute or convalescent COVID-19. Sequenced sample: peripheral blood. The chain couples TRBV5-1 to TRBJ1-5, with D possibly TRBD1 on 6 matching bases. CDR3 bases: TGCGCCAGCAGCCTAGGTGCTACAGGGACGAATCAGCCCCAGCATTTT. Amino acid sequence: CASSLGATGTNQPQHF. Full variable domain (remainder filled in from reference TRBV5-1 and TRBJ1-5): KAGVTQTPRYLIKTRGQQVTLSCSPISGHRSVSWYQQTPGQGLQFLFEYFSETQRNKGNFPGRFSGRQFSNSRSEMNVSTLELGDSALYLCASSLGATGTNQPQHFGDGTRLSIL.